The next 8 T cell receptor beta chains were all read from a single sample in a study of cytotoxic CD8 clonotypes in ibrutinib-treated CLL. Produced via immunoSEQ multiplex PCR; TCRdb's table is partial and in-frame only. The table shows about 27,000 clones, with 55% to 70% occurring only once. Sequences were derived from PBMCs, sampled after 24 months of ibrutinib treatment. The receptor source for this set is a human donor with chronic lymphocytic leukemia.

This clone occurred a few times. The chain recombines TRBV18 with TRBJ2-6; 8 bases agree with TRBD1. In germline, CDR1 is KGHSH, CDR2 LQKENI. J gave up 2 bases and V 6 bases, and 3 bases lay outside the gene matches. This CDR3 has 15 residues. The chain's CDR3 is CASSTGETGANVLTF. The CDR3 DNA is TGTGCCAGCTCGACAGGGGAGACTGGGGCCAACGTCCTGACTTTC. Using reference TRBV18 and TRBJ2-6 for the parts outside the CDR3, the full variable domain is NAGVMQNPRHLVRRRGQEARLRCSPMKGHSHVYWYRQLPEEGLKFMVYLQKENIIDESGMPKERFSAEFPKEGPSILRIQQVVRGDSAAYFCASSTGETGANVLTFGAGSRLTVL.

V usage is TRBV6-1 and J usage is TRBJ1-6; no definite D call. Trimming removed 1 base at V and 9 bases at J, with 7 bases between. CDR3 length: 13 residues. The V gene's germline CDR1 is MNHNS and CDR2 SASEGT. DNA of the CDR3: TGTGCCAGCAGTGAAGTGCCCCTTTCACCCCTCCACTTT. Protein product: CASSEVPLSPLHF.

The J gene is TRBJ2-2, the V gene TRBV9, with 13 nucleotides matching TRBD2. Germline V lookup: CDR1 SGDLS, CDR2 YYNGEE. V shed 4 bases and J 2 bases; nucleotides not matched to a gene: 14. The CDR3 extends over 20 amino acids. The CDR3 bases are TGTGCCAGCAGCCCCACAAAACCGGGACTAGCGGGGAGAAACACCGGGGAGCTGTTTTTT. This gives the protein CASSPTKPGLAGRNTGELFF.

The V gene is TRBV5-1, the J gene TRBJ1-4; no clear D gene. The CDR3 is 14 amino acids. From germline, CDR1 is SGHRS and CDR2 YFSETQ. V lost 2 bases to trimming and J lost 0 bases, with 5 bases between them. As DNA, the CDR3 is TGCGCCAGCAGCTTAGGATCAACTAATGAAAAACTGTTTTTT. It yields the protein CASSLGSTNEKLFF.

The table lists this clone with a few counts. The CDR3 coding sequence is TGTGCCAGCAGCATTCTTAATAATCTAGTGTATGAAGCTTTCTTT. Amino acids: CASSILNNLVYEAFF. The chain carries TRBV11-3 and TRBJ1-1; no clear D gene. Trimming cost V 5 bases and J 7 bases, with 20 bases left between them. Germline V gene sequence: CDR1 SGHNT, CDR2 YENEEA. CDR3 length: 15 amino acids.

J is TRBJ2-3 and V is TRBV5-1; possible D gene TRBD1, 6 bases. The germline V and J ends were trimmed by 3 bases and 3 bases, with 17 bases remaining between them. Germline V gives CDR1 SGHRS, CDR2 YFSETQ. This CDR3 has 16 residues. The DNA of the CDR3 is TGCGCCAGCAGCTCACTAACCAGGGGAGTGACAGATACGCAGTATTTT. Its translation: CASSSLTRGVTDTQYF.

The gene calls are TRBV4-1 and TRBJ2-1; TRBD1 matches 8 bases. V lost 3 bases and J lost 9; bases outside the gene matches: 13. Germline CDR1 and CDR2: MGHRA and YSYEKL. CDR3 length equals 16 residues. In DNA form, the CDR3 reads TGCGCCAGCAGCCAGAGTAAGGTCAGGGGGCCTGCTGAGCAGTTCTTC. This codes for CASSQSKVRGPAEQFF.

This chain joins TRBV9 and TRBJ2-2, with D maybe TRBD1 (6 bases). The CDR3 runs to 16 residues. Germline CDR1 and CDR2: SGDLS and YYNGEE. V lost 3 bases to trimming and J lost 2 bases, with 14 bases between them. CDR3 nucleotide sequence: TGTGCCAGCAGCGCCTGGACAGTTGGTAACACCGGGGAGCTGTTTTTT. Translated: CASSAWTVGNTGELFF.